This T cell receptor (beta chain) was recovered during a study of cytomegalovirus exposure and HLA in healthy donors. Between the trimmed V and J ends, which lost 6 bases and 3 bases, there was a span of 15 bases. Germline CDR1 reads MNHEY; CDR2 reads SVGAGI. The CDR3 loop spans 15 amino acids. Researchers ran the PCR with 60 Vbeta and 13 Jbeta primers. Profiling relied on immunoSEQ multiplex PCR, and the TCRdb table lists in-frame clones only, not all of them. Of about 110,000 clones listed, around 80% are singletons. The clonotype was recovered from a woman aged 40 to 50 in good health and CMV-seronegative. The gene calls are TRBV6-5 and TRBJ2-1, with TRBD1 as a possible D gene (6 bases). Input material: PBMCs. The CDR3 DNA sequence: TGTGCCAGCAGAACCCTCGGGACACACTACAATGAGCAGTTCTTC. The encoded protein is CASRTLGTHYNEQFF.